This record looks at one T cell receptor beta chain sequence and its context. Each sample came from a Caucasian adult donor living in Nashville, Tennessee. This CDR3 region has 14 residues. The germline V and J ends were trimmed by 5 bases and 0 bases, with 11 bases remaining between them. Germline CDR1 MDHEN, CDR2 SYDVKM. This record belongs to a study of shared clonotypes between healthy human individuals. Repertoires were generated with immunoSEQ multiplex PCR, while TCRdb's copy carries only in-frame clones and drops some. Of some 2.3 million clones listed, approximately 93% are singletons. This TCR came from a man in his late teens or twenties in good health. Some clones in this sample may be carry-over from other donors' samples. The chain uses TRBV28 and TRBJ2-7, with a weak D call TRBD2 (6 bases). The sequencing sample was made of naive CD4+ T cells from PBMCs. Stated subset: CD45RA+ positively selected. The CDR3 sequence: CASSQAGSSYEQYF. DNA of the CDR3: TGTGCCAGCAGTCAGGCCGGGAGCTCCTACGAGCAGTACTTC.